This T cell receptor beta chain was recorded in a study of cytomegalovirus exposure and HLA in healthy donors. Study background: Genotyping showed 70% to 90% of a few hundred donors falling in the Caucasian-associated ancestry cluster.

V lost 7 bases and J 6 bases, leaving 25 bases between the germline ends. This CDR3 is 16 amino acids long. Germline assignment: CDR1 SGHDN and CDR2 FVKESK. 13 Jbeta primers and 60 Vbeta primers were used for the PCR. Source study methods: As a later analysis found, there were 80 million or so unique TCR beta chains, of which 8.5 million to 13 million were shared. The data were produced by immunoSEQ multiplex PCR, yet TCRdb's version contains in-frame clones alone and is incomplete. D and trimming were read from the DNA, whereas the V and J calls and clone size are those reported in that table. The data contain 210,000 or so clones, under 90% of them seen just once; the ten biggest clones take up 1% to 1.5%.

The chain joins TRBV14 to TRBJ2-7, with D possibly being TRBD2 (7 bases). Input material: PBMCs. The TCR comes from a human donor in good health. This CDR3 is CASTYRGDWGGGEQYF. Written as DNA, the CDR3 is TGTGCCAGCACCTATAGGGGGGACTGGGGAGGGGGCGAGCAGTACTTC.